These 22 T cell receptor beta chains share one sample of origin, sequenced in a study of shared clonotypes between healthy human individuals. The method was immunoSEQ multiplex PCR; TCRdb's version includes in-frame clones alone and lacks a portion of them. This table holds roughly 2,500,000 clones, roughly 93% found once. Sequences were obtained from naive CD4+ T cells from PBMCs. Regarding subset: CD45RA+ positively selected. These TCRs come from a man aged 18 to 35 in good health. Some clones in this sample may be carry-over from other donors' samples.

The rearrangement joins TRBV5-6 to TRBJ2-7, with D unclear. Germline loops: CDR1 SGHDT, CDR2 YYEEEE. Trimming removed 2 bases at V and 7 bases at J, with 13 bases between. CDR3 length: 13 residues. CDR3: CASSLRTFGEQYF. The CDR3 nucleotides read TGTGCCAGCAGCTTACGGACCTTCGGGGAGCAGTACTTC.

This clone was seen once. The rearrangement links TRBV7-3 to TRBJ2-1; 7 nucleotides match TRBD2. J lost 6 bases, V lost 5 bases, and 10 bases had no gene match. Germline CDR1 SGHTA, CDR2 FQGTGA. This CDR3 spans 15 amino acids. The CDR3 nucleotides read TGTGCCAGCAGCCCCGACCTGGGGGGGTCCAATGAGCAGTTCTTC. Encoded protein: CASSPDLGGSNEQFF.

The CDR3 spells CASSRGGFEYEQYF. The CDR3, as DNA: TGTGCCAGCAGCCGAGGGGGCTTCGAGTACGAGCAGTACTTC. V and J are TRBV27 and TRBJ2-7; TRBD1 matches at 7 bases. The V and J ends lost 6 bases and 4 bases, in that order; junction bases with no gene match: 9. In germline, CDR1 is MNHEY, CDR2 SMNVEV (reference sequence). The CDR3 sequence is 14 residues long.

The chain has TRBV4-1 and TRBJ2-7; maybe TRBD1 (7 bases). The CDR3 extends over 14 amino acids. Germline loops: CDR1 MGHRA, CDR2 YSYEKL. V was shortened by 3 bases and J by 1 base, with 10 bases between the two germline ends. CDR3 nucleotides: TGCGCCAGCAGCCAGCCAGGGGGGTCCTACGAGCAGTACTTC. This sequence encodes CASSQPGGSYEQYF.

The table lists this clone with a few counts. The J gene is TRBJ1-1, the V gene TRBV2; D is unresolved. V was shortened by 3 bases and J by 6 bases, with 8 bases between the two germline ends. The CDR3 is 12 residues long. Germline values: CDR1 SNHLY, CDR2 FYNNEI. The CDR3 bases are TGTGCCAGCAGTGAGTCCGGGCCTGAAGCTTTCTTT. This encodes CASSESGPEAFF.

CDR3 residues: CASSLAQLPGDEQYF. As DNA, the CDR3 is TGTGCCAGCAGCTTAGCGCAGCTCCCGGGGGACGAGCAGTACTTC. The chain joins TRBV7-2 to TRBJ2-7; D possibly corresponds to TRBD2 (6 bases). The germline CDR1 and CDR2 sequences are SGHTA and FQGNSA. The CDR3 covers 15 residues. V dropped 0 bases and J dropped 5 bases, with 14 bases sitting between them.

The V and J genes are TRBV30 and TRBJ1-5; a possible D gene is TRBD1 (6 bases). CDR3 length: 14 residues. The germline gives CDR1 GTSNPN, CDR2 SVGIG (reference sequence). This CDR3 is CASTGTKGNQPQHF. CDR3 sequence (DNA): TGTGCAAGCACCGGGACAAAGGGCAATCAGCCCCAGCATTTT.

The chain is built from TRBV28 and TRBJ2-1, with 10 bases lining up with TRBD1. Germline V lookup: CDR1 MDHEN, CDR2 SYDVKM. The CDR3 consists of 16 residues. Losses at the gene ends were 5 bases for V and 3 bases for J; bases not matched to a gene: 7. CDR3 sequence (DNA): TGTGCCAGCAGTAACCCCCGGGACAGGGGCTACAATGAGCAGTTCTTC. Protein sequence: CASSNPRDRGYNEQFF.

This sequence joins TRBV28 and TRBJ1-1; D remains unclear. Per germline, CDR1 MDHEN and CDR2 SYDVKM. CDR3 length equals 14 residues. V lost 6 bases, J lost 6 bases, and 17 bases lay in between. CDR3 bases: TGTGCCAGCAGCCCAAGTTTCGGAGGATCTGAAGCTTTCTTT. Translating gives CASSPSFGGSEAFF.

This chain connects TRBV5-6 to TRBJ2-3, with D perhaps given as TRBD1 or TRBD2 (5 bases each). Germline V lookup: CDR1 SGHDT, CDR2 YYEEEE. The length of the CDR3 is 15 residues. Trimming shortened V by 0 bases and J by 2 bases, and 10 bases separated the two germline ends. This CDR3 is CASSLAGTYTDTQYF. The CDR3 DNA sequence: TGTGCCAGCAGCTTGGCCGGGACGTACACAGATACGCAGTATTTT.

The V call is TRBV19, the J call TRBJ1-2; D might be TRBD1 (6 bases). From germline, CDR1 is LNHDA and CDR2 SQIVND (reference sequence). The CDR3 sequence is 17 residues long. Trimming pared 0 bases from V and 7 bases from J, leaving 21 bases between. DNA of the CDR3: TGTGCCAGTAGTATAGACCCCTTTGTATCAGGGGCGCGTGGCTACACCTTC. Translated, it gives CASSIDPFVSGARGYTF. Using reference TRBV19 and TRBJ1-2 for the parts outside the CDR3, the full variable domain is DGGITQSPKYLFRKEGQNVTLSCEQNLNHDAMYWYRQDPGQGLRLIYYSQIVNDFQKGDIAEGYSVSREKKESFPLTVTSAQKNPTAFYLCASSIDPFVSGARGYTFGSGTRLTVV.

CDR3 amino acids: CASFSPNTGELFF. The CDR3 DNA reads as TGTGCCAGCTTCAGCCCGAACACCGGGGAGCTGTTTTTT. The genes are TRBV6-5 and TRBJ2-2; D uncertain. The CDR3 sequence is 13 residues long. V gave up 8 bases and J gave up 0 bases, with 7 bases separating them. Germline CDR1 reads MNHEY; CDR2 reads SVGAGI.

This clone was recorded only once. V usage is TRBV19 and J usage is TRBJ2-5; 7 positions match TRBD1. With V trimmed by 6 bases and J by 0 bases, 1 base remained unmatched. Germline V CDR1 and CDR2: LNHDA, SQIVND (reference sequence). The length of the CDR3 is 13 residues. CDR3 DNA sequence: TGTGCCAGTAGGGGGACAGACCAAGAGACCCAGTACTTC. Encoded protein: CASRGTDQETQYF.

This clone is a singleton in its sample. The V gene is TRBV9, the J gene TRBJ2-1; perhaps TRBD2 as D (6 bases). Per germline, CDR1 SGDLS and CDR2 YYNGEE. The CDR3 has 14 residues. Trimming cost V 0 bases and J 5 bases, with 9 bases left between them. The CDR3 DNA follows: TGTGCCAGCAGCGTAGCGGGAGTGAACAATGAGCAGTTCTTC. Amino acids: CASSVAGVNNEQFF. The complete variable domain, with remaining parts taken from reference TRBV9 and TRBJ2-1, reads DSGVTQTPKHLITATGQRVTLRCSPRSGDLSVYWYQQSLDQGLQFLIQYYNGEERAKGNILERFSAQQFPDLHSELNLSSLELGDSALYFCASSVAGVNNEQFFGPGTRLTVL.

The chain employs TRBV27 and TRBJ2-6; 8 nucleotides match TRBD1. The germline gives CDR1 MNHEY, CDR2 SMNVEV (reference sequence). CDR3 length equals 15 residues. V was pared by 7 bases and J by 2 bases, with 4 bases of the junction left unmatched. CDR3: CASNSQGAGANVLTF. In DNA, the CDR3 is TGTGCCAGCAATTCACAGGGGGCTGGGGCCAACGTCCTGACTTTC.

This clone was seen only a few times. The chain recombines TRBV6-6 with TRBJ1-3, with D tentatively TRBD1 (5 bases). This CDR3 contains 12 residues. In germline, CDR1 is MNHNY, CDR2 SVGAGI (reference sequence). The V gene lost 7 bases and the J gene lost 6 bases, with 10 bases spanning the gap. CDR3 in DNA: TGTGCCAGCACTGGGGGAGAAAACACCATATATTTT. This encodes CASTGGENTIYF.

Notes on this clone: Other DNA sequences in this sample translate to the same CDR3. Here the CDR3 DNA reads TGTGCCAGCAGCTCGCTCGGCGGCTCCTACAATGAGCAGTTCTTC. Its protein product is CASSSLGGSYNEQFF. J is TRBJ2-1 and V is TRBV7-2, with D unresolved. V was trimmed by 4 bases and J by 0 bases, leaving 10 bases between them. Germline V CDR1 and CDR2: SGHTA, FQGNSA. The CDR3 covers 15 residues.

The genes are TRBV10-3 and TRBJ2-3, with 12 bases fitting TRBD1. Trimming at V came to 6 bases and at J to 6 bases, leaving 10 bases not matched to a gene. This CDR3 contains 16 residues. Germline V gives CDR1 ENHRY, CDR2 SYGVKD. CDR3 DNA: TGTGCCATCAGCGGGACAGGGGGCAATTCGCGGGATACGCAGTATTTT. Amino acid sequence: CAISGTGGNSRDTQYF.

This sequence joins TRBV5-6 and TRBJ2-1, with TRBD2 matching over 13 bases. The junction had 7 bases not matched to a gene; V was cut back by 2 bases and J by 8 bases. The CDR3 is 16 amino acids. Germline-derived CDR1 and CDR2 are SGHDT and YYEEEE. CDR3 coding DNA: TGTGCCAGCAGCTTTAGACTAGCGGGAGGTATCGATGAGCAGTTCTTC. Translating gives CASSFRLAGGIDEQFF.

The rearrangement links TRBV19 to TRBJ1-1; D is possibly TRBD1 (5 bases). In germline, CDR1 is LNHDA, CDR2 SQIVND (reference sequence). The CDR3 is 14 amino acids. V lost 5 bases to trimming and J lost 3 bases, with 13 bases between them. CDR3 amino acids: CASSLLIGDTEAFF. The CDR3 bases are TGTGCCAGTAGTCTCCTCATAGGGGACACTGAAGCTTTCTTT.

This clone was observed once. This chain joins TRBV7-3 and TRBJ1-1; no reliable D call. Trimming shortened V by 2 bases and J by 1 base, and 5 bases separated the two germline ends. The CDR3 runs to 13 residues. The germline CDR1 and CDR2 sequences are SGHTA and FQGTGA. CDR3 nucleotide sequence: TGTGCCAGCAGCTTAGTGGAGAACACTGAAGCTTTCTTT. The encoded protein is CASSLVENTEAFF. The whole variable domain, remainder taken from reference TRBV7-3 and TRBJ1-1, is GAGVSQTPSNKVTEKGKYVELRCDPISGHTALYWYRQSLGQGPEFLIYFQGTGAADDSGLPNDRFFAVRPEGSVSTLKIQRTERGDSAVYLCASSLVENTEAFFGQGTRLTVV.

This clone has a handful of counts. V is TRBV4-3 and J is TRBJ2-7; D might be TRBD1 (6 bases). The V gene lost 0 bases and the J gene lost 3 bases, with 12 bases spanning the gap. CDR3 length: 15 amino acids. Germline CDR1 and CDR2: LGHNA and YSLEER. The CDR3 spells CASSQESGASYEQYF. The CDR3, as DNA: TGCGCCAGCAGCCAAGAATCAGGGGCCAGCTACGAGCAGTACTTC.